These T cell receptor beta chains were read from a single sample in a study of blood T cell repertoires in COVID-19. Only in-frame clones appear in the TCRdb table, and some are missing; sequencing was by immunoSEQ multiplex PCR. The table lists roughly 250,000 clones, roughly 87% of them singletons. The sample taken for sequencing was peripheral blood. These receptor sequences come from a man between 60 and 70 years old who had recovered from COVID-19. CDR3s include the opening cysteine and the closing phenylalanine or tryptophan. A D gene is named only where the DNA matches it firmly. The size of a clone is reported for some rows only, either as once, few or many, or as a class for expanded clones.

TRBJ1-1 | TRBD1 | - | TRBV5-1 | TGCGCCAGCAGCCGGACAGGGTTGGTGGGGAACACTGAAGCTTTCTTT | CASSRTGLVGNTEAFF
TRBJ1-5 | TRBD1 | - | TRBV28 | TGTGCCAGCGAACCCGGACAGGGGGCGCCACAGCCCCAGCATTTT | CASEPGQGAPQPQHF
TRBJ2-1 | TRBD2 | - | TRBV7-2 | TGTGCCAGCAGCTCCAGCCGGACTAGCGGGGGCAATGAGCAGTTCTTC | CASSSSRTSGGNEQFF
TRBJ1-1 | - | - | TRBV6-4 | TGTGCCAGACCACTCGACCGGGGTTGCGGCACTGAAGCTTTCTTT | CARPLDRGCGTEAFF
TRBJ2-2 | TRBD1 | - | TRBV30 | TGTGCCTGGAGTGTCAGGGGGCGGAGGTCCGGGGAGCTGTTTTTT | CAWSVRGRRSGELFF
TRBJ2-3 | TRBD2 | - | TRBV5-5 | TGTGCCAGCACTTTAAGAGTAGCGGGGGGATCTACAGATACGCAGTATTTT | CASTLRVAGGSTDTQYF
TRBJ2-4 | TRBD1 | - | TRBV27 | TGTGCCAGCAGTCCCTACTCTGGACAGGTAGTAGCCAAAAACATTCAGTACTTC | CASSPYSGQVVAKNIQYF
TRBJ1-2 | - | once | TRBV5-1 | TGCGCCAGCAGCCTAGGACAGTCTGGCTACACCTTC | CASSLGQSGYTF
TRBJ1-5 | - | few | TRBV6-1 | TGTGCCAGCAGCCTTAGTAGCAATCAGCCCCAGCATTTT | CASSLSSNQPQHF
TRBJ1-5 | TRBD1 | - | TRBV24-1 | TGTGCCACCAGTGATTCGGGACAGGGGCTTTGGGGGCCCCAGCATTTT | CATSDSGQGLWGPQHF
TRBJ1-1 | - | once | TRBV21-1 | TGTGCCAGCAGCAAAGAAGGGGAGGACATGAACACTGAAGCTTTCTTT | CASSKEGEDMNTEAFF
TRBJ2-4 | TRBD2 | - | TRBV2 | TGTGCCAGCATCCTAGCGGGGGGCCTGACGATAGCCAAAAACATTCAGTACTTC | CASILAGGLTIAKNIQYF
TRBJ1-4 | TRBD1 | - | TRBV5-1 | TGCGCCAGCAGCTTGGAAGGACAGGGGGCGGGCGGTGAAAAACTGTTTTTT | CASSLEGQGAGGEKLFF
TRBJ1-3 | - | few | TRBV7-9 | TGTGCCAGCAGCTTACAGGGCTACTCTGGAAACACCATATATTTT | CASSLQGYSGNTIYF
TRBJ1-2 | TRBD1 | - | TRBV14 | TGTGCCAGCAGCCAAGTCCAAGGGACAGTTTATGGCTACACCTTC | CASSQVQGTVYGYTF
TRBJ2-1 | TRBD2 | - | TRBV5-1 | TGCGCCAGCAGCCCCCAGCGGGGGGGGTCCTACAATGAGCAGTTCTTC | CASSPQRGGSYNEQFF
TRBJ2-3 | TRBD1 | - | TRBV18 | TGTGCCAGCTCACCAACAGGGGGTAAAGATACGCAGTATTTT | CASSPTGGKDTQYF
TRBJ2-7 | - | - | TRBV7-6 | TGTGCCAGCAGCTTAATACAGTCTTCGGTGGAGCAGTACTTC | CASSLIQSSVEQYF
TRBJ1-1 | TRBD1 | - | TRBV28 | TGTGCCAGCAGTTTGGGACAGCTAATAGAAGCTTTCTTT | CASSLGQLIEAFF